What follows is one T cell receptor (beta chain) and its context. The sample originates from a study of type 1 and type 2 diabetes patients. Amplification started from genomic DNA. The TCR beta CDR3 region was amplified using 30 forward and 13 reverse primers. Via MiXCR, TCRdb re-called the multiplex PCR reads, giving one row per CDR3 protein. The top ten clones hold roughly 13% of a sample with 250,000 or so distinct CDR3 sequences, around 50% of them seen once. Per germline, CDR1 MNHNY and CDR2 SVGAGI (reference sequence). There are 15 residues in the CDR3. Between the trimmed V and J ends, which lost 1 base and 1 base, there was a span of 8 bases.

The gene calls are TRBV6-6 and TRBJ1-3; perhaps TRBD1 as D (6 bases). The source of this sequence is a man aged 18 to 29 with type 2 diabetes. The sequenced sample was peripheral blood mononuclear cells (PBMCs). The CDR3 coding sequence is TGTGCCAGCAGTTACTTTACAGGGTCTGGAAACACCATATATTTT. This encodes CASSYFTGSGNTIYF.